This TCR beta chain comes out of a study of cytomegalovirus exposure and HLA in healthy donors. Study background: 81% of 398 genotyped donors fell in the Caucasian-associated ancestry cluster. Whole-study results and caveats: In a later analysis, a missense DCLRE1C variant was linked to TCR beta V- and J-gene trimming. What a later analysis showed was that several of the most significant clusters appeared linked to common viral pathogens.

The CDR3 totals 15 residues. Germline CDR1 reads MNHEY; CDR2 reads SVGAGI. The V and J ends lost 2 bases and 0 bases, in that order; junction bases with no gene match: 1. The PCR employed 60 Vbeta primers together with 13 Jbeta primers. Method: immunoSEQ multiplex PCR; TCRdb's copy keeps in-frame clones and lacks some. This repertoire shows about 140,000 clones, 75% to 85% found once; its top ten account for roughly 4.8%. This clone was recorded a few times. As yet, its antigen is unknown. This sequence joins TRBV6-5 and TRBJ2-1; 7 nucleotides match TRBD2. What was sequenced was PBMCs. The sequence was obtained from a middle-aged man in good health and CMV-seronegative. The CDR3 coding sequence is TGTGCCAGCAGTTACCGGGGGGTCTCCTACAATGAGCAGTTCTTC. The encoded protein is CASSYRGVSYNEQFF.